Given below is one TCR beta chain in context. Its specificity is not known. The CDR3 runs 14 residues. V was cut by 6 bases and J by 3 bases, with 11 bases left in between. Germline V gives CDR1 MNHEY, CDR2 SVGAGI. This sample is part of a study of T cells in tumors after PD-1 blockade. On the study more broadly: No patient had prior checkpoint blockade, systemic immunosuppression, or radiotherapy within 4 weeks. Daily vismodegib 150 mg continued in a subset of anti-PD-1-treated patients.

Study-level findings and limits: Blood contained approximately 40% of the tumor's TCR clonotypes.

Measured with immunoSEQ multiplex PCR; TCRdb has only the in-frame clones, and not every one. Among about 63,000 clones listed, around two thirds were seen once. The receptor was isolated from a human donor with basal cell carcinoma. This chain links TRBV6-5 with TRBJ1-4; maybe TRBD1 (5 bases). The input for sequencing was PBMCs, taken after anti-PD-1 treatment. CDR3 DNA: TGTGCCAGCAGCCGGGGGGACTCTAATGAAAAACTGTTTTTT. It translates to CASSRGDSNEKLFF.